These 26 T cell receptor beta chains were all obtained from the same sample, sequenced in a study of post-analysis software for immune sequencing data. General study points: Patients showed TRBV5-6, TRBV5-1 and TRBV20-1 among five TRBV segments more frequent than in controls.

Their cognate antigens are unknown. Carried by the TCR beta cDNA libraries were unique molecular identifiers. One entry per CDR3 protein, called by TCRdb with MiXCR from the PCR reads. This table has hundreds of thousands of distinct CDR3 sequences, 53% appearing once. Material: blood. Receptor source: a girl aged 5-17 years with multiple sclerosis.

This CDR3 is CAISDRNSPLHF. CDR3 nucleotides: TGTGCCATCAGCGACAGGAATTCACCCCTCCACTTT. This chain uses TRBV10-3 with TRBJ1-6; possibly TRBD1 for D (6 bases). The V end lost 6 bases, the J end lost 7 bases, and 7 bases lay between the germline ends. Germline CDR1 and CDR2: ENHRY and SYGVKD. The CDR3 runs 12 residues.

The chain links TRBV5-1 to TRBJ1-2, with TRBD1 matching over 10 bases. Germline loops: CDR1 SGHRS, CDR2 YFSETQ. Trimming cost V 4 bases and J 4 bases; bases outside gene matches: 10. The CDR3 spans 16 residues. The CDR3 region is CASSPGPTGGFYGYTF. CDR3 nucleotides: TGCGCCAGCAGCCCAGGCCCGACAGGGGGCTTCTATGGCTACACCTTC.

V gene TRBV25-1 combines with J gene TRBJ2-3; D is perhaps TRBD2 (5 bases). The V end lost 5 bases, the J end lost 1 base, and 13 bases lay between the germline ends. The CDR3 is 15 residues long. Germline CDR1 MGHDK, CDR2 SYGVNS. CDR3 DNA: TGTGCCAGCAGTTCAGCGAGGGTGCGCACAGATACGCAGTATTTT. It yields the protein CASSSARVRTDTQYF.

The chain combines TRBV18 with TRBJ1-2; perhaps TRBD1 as D (6 bases). Trimming cost V 3 bases and J 6 bases, with 23 bases left between them. Germline-derived CDR1 and CDR2 are KGHSH and LQKENI. This CDR3 comprises 17 residues. CDR3: CASSPTLLGGAPHGYTF. CDR3 coding DNA: TGTGCCAGCTCACCTACCCTCCTGGGGGGCGCGCCCCATGGCTACACCTTC. Full variable domain (remainder filled in from reference TRBV18 and TRBJ1-2): NAGVMQNPRHLVRRRGQEARLRCSPMKGHSHVYWYRQLPEEGLKFMVYLQKENIIDESGMPKERFSAEFPKEGPSILRIQQVVRGDSAAYFCASSPTLLGGAPHGYTFGSGTRLTVV.

Notes on this clonotype: One end of the junction fails to match germline, which may point to a read error. This chain uses TRBV20-1 with TRBJ2-6, with TRBD1 matching over 9 bases. The CDR3 covers 16 residues. Germline assignment: CDR1 DFQATT and CDR2 SNEGSKA (reference sequence). The CDR3 DNA sequence: TGCAGTGCTAGATCTACAGGGGGCGTTTCGGCCAACGTCCGGACTTTC. Its translation is CSARSTGGVSANVRTF.

V usage is TRBV29-1 and J usage is TRBJ2-6; D perhaps matches TRBD1 (5 bases). This CDR3 has 17 amino acids. CDR1 and CDR2 (germline): SQVTM, ANQGSEA. Trimming pared 1 base from V and 2 bases from J, leaving 15 bases between. The CDR3: CSVEGREGITGANVLTF. CDR3 DNA sequence: TGCAGCGTTGAAGGCAGGGAAGGTATCACTGGGGCCAACGTCCTGACTTTC.

The table lists this clonotype with a count of one. V is TRBV7-2 and J is TRBJ2-4; no clear D. The germline gives CDR1 SGHTA, CDR2 FQGNSA. This CDR3 region has 14 residues. V was clipped by 5 bases and J by 0 bases, with 8 bases between them. CDR3 amino acids: CASSQRQAKNIQYF. In nucleotides, the CDR3 is TGTGCCAGCAGCCAGAGACAAGCCAAAAACATTCAGTACTTC.

V usage is TRBV6-1 and J usage is TRBJ1-4; 7 bases agree with TRBD1. There are 13 residues in the CDR3. Trimming took 7 bases from V and 6 from J; bases not matched to a gene: 5. Germline CDR1 and CDR2: MNHNS and SASEGT. The CDR3 spells CASKRDSHEKLFF. The CDR3 DNA is TGTGCCAGCAAACGGGACAGTCATGAAAAACTGTTTTTT.

This clonotype occurred a few times. The rearrangement joins TRBV6-2 or TRBV6-3 to TRBJ2-5, with 9 bases lining up with TRBD1. The CDR3 sequence is 16 residues long. CDR1 is MNHEY, CDR2 SVGEGT, per germline. The trim removed 0 bases at V and 5 bases at J, leaving 7 bases unmatched. CDR3 region: CASSYSPDRGGETQYF. The CDR3 DNA is TGTGCCAGCAGTTACTCCCCGGACAGGGGAGGGGAGACCCAGTACTTC.

This chain joins TRBV20-1 and TRBJ2-3; 7 bases align to TRBD2. This CDR3 spans 12 amino acids. Trimming cost V 5 bases and J 6 bases; bases outside gene matches: 5. Germline CDR1 DFQATT, CDR2 SNEGSKA (reference sequence). This CDR3 is CSAQRGRDTQYF. DNA for the CDR3: TGCAGTGCTCAGCGGGGTCGGGATACGCAGTATTTT.

This chain connects TRBV10-3 to TRBJ1-2; TRBD1 might be the D (5 bases). V lost 4 bases, J lost 0 bases, and 12 bases lay in between. Germline-derived CDR1 and CDR2 are ENHRY and SYGVKD. This CDR3 contains 15 residues. In DNA form, the CDR3 reads TGTGCCATCAGTGGAGGGACCCAAACTAACTATGGCTACACCTTC. Translating it yields CAISGGTQTNYGYTF.

This chain joins TRBV7-2 and TRBJ1-6, with D unclear. The CDR3 runs to 16 residues. Germline V CDR1 and CDR2: SGHTA, FQGNSA. The V end lost 4 bases, the J end lost 9 bases, and 19 bases lay between the germline ends. The CDR3 reads CASSSRLGILASPLHF. The CDR3 DNA sequence: TGTGCCAGCAGCTCTAGGTTGGGAATATTGGCTTCACCCCTCCACTTT.

This clonotype has just one count. The chain is built from TRBV10-2 and TRBJ2-6; tentatively, D is TRBD1 or TRBD2 (5 bases each). V was trimmed by 4 bases and J by 5 bases, leaving 12 bases between them. From germline, CDR1 is WSHSY and CDR2 SAAADI. The CDR3 runs 15 residues. CDR3 DNA sequence: TGCGCCAGCAGTGTGCAGGGACCCAGGGCCAACGTCCTGACTTTC. Translation: CASSVQGPRANVLTF.

V usage is TRBV20-1 and J usage is TRBJ2-1; 7 nucleotides align to TRBD2. This CDR3 is built from 15 residues. V was pared by 1 base and J by 2 bases, with 5 bases of the junction left unmatched. The germline V gene encodes CDR1 DFQATT and CDR2 SNEGSKA (reference sequence). In nucleotides, the CDR3 is TGCAGTGCTAGAGCCCCTAGCGGCCCCTACAATGAGCAGTTCTTC. This sequence encodes CSARAPSGPYNEQFF.

This clonotype was observed a few times. This sequence joins TRBV20-1 and TRBJ2-4; D is undetermined. The J call may be wrong; the DNA end is better matched by TRBJ2-7. The CDR3 is made up of 15 amino acids. In germline, CDR1 is DFQATT, CDR2 SNEGSKA (reference sequence). The CDR3 sequence is CSARDRRQAAYEQYF. Here the CDR3 DNA reads TGCAGTGCTAGAGATCGGCGGCAGGCCGCCTACGAGCAGTACTTC.

The rearrangement uses TRBV9 and TRBJ1-5; D might be TRBD1 (5 bases). CDR3 length equals 14 residues. Per germline, CDR1 SGDLS and CDR2 YYNGEE. V shed 0 bases and J shed 7 bases, with 11 bases lying between them. The CDR3 DNA reads as TGTGCCAGCAGCGTAGTGGACACGCAACAGCCCCAGCATTTT. Amino acids: CASSVVDTQQPQHF.

The chain joins TRBV15 to TRBJ1-2; maybe TRBD1 (5 bases). V dropped 5 bases and J dropped 4 bases, with 8 bases sitting between them. Per the germline V gene, CDR1 is LNHNV and CDR2 is YYDKDF (reference sequence). The CDR3 is 12 amino acids. The CDR3 protein is CATSRDVYGYTF. The CDR3, as DNA: TGTGCCACCAGCCGGGACGTCTATGGCTACACCTTC.

The genes are TRBV3-1 and TRBJ2-7; D remains unclear. Trimming left V 2 bases short and J 3 bases short, with 14 bases between. The V gene's germline CDR1 is LGHDT and CDR2 YNNKEL (reference sequence). The CDR3 has 15 amino acids. The CDR3, as DNA: TGTGCCAGCAGCCAAATGGTGCTCGAAGTCTACGAGCAGTACTTC. Encoded protein: CASSQMVLEVYEQYF.

The rearrangement uses TRBV5-1 and TRBJ1-6; D unresolved. CDR3 size: 14 residues. Germline V gene lookup returns CDR1 SGHRS and CDR2 YFSETQ. V was shortened by 0 bases and J by 8 bases, with 9 bases between the two germline ends. The CDR3 region has the DNA TGCGCCAGCAGCTTGGGGAGTATGGATTCACCCCTCCACTTT. It specifies CASSLGSMDSPLHF. The full variable domain, with the rest looked up from reference TRBV5-1 and TRBJ1-6, is KAGVTQTPRYLIKTRGQQVTLSCSPISGHRSVSWYQQTPGQGLQFLFEYFSETQRNKGNFPGRFSGRQFSNSRSEMNVSTLELGDSALYLCASSLGSMDSPLHFGNGTRLTVT.

This clonotype has only a few counts. The chain uses TRBV10-3 and TRBJ2-1, with 8 bases that match TRBD1. CDR1 and CDR2 from the germline V gene are ENHRY and SYGVKD. This CDR3 is 16 amino acids long. With 0 bases clipped from V and 2 bases from J, the junction kept 3 bases outside the gene matches. As DNA, the CDR3 is TGTGCCATCAGTGAGTCGTCAGGGGGCGCCTACAATGAGCAGTTCTTC. This sequence encodes CAISESSGGAYNEQFF.

V is TRBV29-1 and J is TRBJ2-7; a possible D gene is TRBD2 (5 bases). The CDR3 runs 13 residues. Germline lookup yields CDR1 SQVTM and CDR2 ANQGSEA. The V gene lost 4 bases and the J gene lost 4 bases, with 14 bases spanning the gap. CDR3 protein: CSVVGEFGYEQYF. CDR3 in DNA: TGCAGCGTTGTTGGGGAGTTTGGGTACGAGCAGTACTTC.

The chain couples TRBV29-1 to TRBJ2-7, with 9 nucleotides matching TRBD1. In germline, CDR1 is SQVTM, CDR2 ANQGSEA. V shed 7 bases and J 7 bases; nucleotides not matched to a gene: 17. This CDR3 has 15 amino acids. CDR3 nucleotides: TGCAGCGCTGAGACCGGGACAGGGTCCCTCTCTGAGCAGTACTTC. It encodes CSAETGTGSLSEQYF.

In this sample, this clonotype turned up a few times. The chain employs TRBV7-6 and TRBJ2-1; D uncertain. V was shortened by 3 bases and J by 8 bases, with 17 bases between the two germline ends. CDR1 SGHVS and CDR2 FNYEAQ come from the germline V gene. CDR3 length: 15 amino acids. CDR3 sequence: CASSFTVFDGDEQFF. The CDR3 nucleotides read TGTGCCAGCAGCTTTACGGTCTTCGACGGCGATGAGCAGTTCTTC.

In this sample, this clonotype turned up a few times. The chain joins TRBV15 to TRBJ2-5; D might be TRBD1 (6 bases). The CDR3 loop spans 15 amino acids. Germline loops: CDR1 LNHNV, CDR2 YYDKDF (reference sequence). V lost 3 bases to trimming and J lost 1 base, with 12 bases between them. Here the CDR3 DNA reads TGTGCCACCAGCAGGAGGGGACAAATCCAAGAGACCCAGTACTTC. Translating gives CATSRRGQIQETQYF.

In its sample, this clonotype was seen a few times. The chain links TRBV5-1 to TRBJ1-2, with TRBD1 as a possible D gene (5 bases). Per germline, CDR1 SGHRS and CDR2 YFSETQ. This CDR3 contains 14 residues. Trimming shortened V by 5 bases and J by 6 bases, and 17 bases separated the two germline ends. The CDR3 DNA sequence: TGCGCCAGCAGAGACGCCCCAGGGCAGAATGGCTACACCTTC. This encodes CASRDAPGQNGYTF.

This clonotype was seen once. This sequence joins TRBV25-1 and TRBJ2-3; the match to TRBD2 covers 10 bases. Unmatched junction bases numbered 8, after V lost 4 bases and J lost 4 bases. The germline V gene encodes CDR1 MGHDK and CDR2 SYGVNS. The CDR3 runs 16 residues. The CDR3 bases are TGTGCCAGCAGTGCACTAGCGGGGAGGAAAGCAGATACGCAGTATTTT. Protein product: CASSALAGRKADTQYF.